The rows below give T cell receptor beta chains drawn from one sample of a study of blood T cell repertoires in COVID-19. The method was immunoSEQ multiplex PCR; TCRdb's version includes in-frame clones alone and lacks a portion of them. The data show about 67,000 clones, 85% to 90% seen once. Source material: peripheral blood. The receptors were gathered from a man aged 50-60 years with active COVID-19. Both conserved end residues are part of each CDR3. The D gene is left open where the match is weak. Clone size is not always given. Where it is, it says once, few, many or a class for expanded clones.

clone_size j_call d_call v_call cdr3_aa cdr3_nt
- TRBJ2-1 TRBD2 TRBV5-4 CASSKKTSGRDNEQFF TGTGCCAGCAGCAAGAAGACTAGCGGGAGAGACAATGAGCAGTTCTTC
- TRBJ2-7 TRBD1 TRBV27 CASSPLGPDRVGEQYF TGTGCCAGCAGTCCCCTCGGTCCGGACAGGGTCGGGGAGCAGTACTTC
- TRBJ2-2 TRBD1 TRBV27 CASSRTGLTGELFF TGTGCCAGCAGTAGGACAGGACTCACCGGGGAGCTGTTTTTT
- TRBJ1-2 - TRBV27 CASSLAPGLSNYGYTF TGTGCCAGCAGTTTAGCCCCGGGACTCTCTAACTATGGCTACACCTTC
- TRBJ1-5 - TRBV19 CASSRDIQPQHF TGTGCCAGTAGTAGGGACATTCAGCCCCAGCATTTT
- TRBJ2-1 TRBD2 TRBV6-2/TRBV6-3 CASSYMGLAGFSYNEQFF TGTGCCAGCAGTTACATGGGACTAGCGGGATTTAGCTACAATGAGCAGTTCTTC
- TRBJ1-6 - TRBV2 CASMFQYNSPLHF TGTGCCAGCATGTTTCAGTATAATTCACCCCTCCACTTT
many TRBJ2-2 TRBD2 TRBV5-1 CASSLAGVNTGELFF TGCGCCAGCAGCTTAGCGGGGGTTAACACCGGGGAGCTGTTTTTT
- TRBJ2-1 - TRBV7-8 CASSTILVGGQFF TGTGCCAGCAGCACCATCTTAGTCGGAGGGCAGTTCTTC
- TRBJ2-7 TRBD2 TRBV11-2 CASSPLAGVLTYEQYF TGTGCCAGCAGCCCCTTAGCGGGAGTCCTAACCTACGAGCAGTACTTC
- TRBJ1-6 - TRBV30 CAWSLANSPLHF TGTGCCTGGAGTTTGGCCAACTCACCCCTCCACTTT
- TRBJ2-7 - TRBV5-6 CASSYAPQAAYEQYF TGTGCCAGCAGCTACGCCCCTCAGGCTGCCTACGAGCAGTACTTC
- TRBJ1-2 TRBD1 TRBV28 CASSGQNSRGYTF TGTGCCAGCTCGGGACAGAACAGTCGGGGCTACACCTTC
- TRBJ1-5 TRBD1 TRBV18 CASSPMPGTGNQPQHF TGTGCCAGCTCACCTATGCCCGGGACAGGCAATCAGCCCCAGCATTTT
- TRBJ1-1 - TRBV3-1/TRBV3-2 CASSQDPGGANTEAFF TGTGCCAGCAGCCAAGATCCCGGCGGGGCGAACACTGAAGCTTTCTTT
- TRBJ2-6 TRBD1 TRBV5-8 CASSRGLGGANVLTF TGTGCCAGCAGCAGGGGGCTAGGAGGGGCCAACGTCCTGACTTTC
- TRBJ2-2 TRBD1 TRBV28 CATQPGQGVNTGELFF TGTGCCACCCAGCCGGGACAGGGTGTGAACACCGGGGAGCTGTTTTTT
few TRBJ1-1 TRBD1 TRBV18 CASSAGGETEAFF TGTGCCAGCTCAGCAGGGGGAGAGACTGAAGCTTTCTTT
- TRBJ1-2 - TRBV10-1 CASSEPTKTAQAFLYGYTF TGCGCCAGCAGTGAGCCGACCAAAACCGCACAGGCCTTTCTCTATGGCTACACCTTC
- TRBJ1-3 TRBD1 TRBV20-1 CSASKLLGQGSGNTIYF TGCAGTGCTAGTAAATTATTGGGACAGGGCTCTGGAAACACCATATATTTT
few TRBJ2-6 TRBD1 TRBV28 CASSGTGISGANVLTF TGTGCCAGCAGTGGGACAGGTATCTCTGGGGCCAACGTCCTGACTTTC
- TRBJ1-4 TRBD1 TRBV5-6 CASSSTGVTNEKLFF TGTGCCAGCAGCTCAACAGGGGTGACTAATGAAAAACTGTTTTTT
- TRBJ2-5 - TRBV7-9 CASSLLTSPSETQYF TGTGCCAGCAGCTTACTAACTAGCCCCTCAGAGACCCAGTACTTC
- TRBJ2-1 TRBD1 TRBV2 CAEHSGGADNEQFF TGTGCCGAACACTCAGGGGGCGCTGACAATGAGCAGTTCTTC
- TRBJ2-7 - TRBV11-2 CASSLTGYYEQYF TGTGCCAGCAGCTTAACAGGGTACTACGAGCAGTACTTC